The rows below give T cell receptor beta chains drawn from one sample of a study of OX40 agonist ivuxolimab in advanced cancers. Assay used: immunoSEQ multiplex PCR; TCRdb lists only in-frame clones, some missing. The sample contains more than 50,000 clones, 94% of which appear only once. Here the sequenced sample was CD4+ or CD8+ T cells sorted from blood, taken in a trial of the OX40 agonist ivuxolimab. Receptors originate from an adult with an advanced solid tumor such as melanoma, head and neck, liver or kidney cancer. The CDR3 runs from the conserved cysteine through the conserved F or W. The D gene is left open where the match is weak. The size field is filled for only some rows; it gives once, few, many or a size class.

abundance	len	d_gene	v_gene	j_gene	CDR3aa	CDR3nt
NA	14	TRBD1	TRBV7-6	TRBJ1-1	CASSPGTGYTEAFF	TGTGCCAGCAGCCCTGGGACAGGATACACTGAAGCTTTCTTT
NA	17	NA	TRBV4-3	TRBJ2-1	CASSQDSPPSSYNEQFF	TGCGCCAGCAGCCAAGATTCTCCCCCCAGCTCCTACAATGAGCAGTTCTTC
NA	14	NA	TRBV6-5	TRBJ2-3	CASSYGLDTDTQYF	TGTGCCAGCAGTTACGGACTGGACACGGATACGCAGTATTTT
NA	16	NA	TRBV2	TRBJ1-1	CASRDSVYVRDTEAFF	TGTGCCAGCAGAGACTCCGTTTATGTGAGAGACACTGAAGCTTTCTTT
NA	11	NA	TRBV6-1	TRBJ2-1	CASRGSPAPLF	TGTGCCAGCCGTGGTTCTCCCGCTCCCCTCTTC
NA	17	TRBD2	TRBV27	TRBJ2-2	CASSSPQTSGNTGELFF	TGTGCCAGCAGTTCCCCGCAGACTAGCGGAAACACCGGGGAGCTGTTTTTT
once	17	NA	TRBV9	TRBJ1-3	CASSVEVYYTSGNTIYF	TGTGCCAGCAGCGTCGAGGTGTACTATACCTCTGGAAACACCATATATTTT
NA	14	NA	TRBV6-5	TRBJ2-2	CASSYSSGAGELFF	TGTGCCAGCAGTTACTCGAGCGGTGCCGGGGAGCTGTTTTTT
NA	13	NA	TRBV4-3	TRBJ1-1	CASSQLERTEAFF	TGCGCCAGCAGCCAATTAGAGCGGACTGAAGCTTTCTTT
NA	14	NA	TRBV28	TRBJ1-2	CASSLVGGQYGYTF	TGTGCCAGCAGTTTAGTCGGAGGCCAGTATGGCTACACCTTC
NA	15	NA	TRBV7-3	TRBJ1-6	CASSETNSVGSPLHF	TGTGCCAGCAGCGAAACCAACTCCGTGGGTTCACCCCTCCACTTT